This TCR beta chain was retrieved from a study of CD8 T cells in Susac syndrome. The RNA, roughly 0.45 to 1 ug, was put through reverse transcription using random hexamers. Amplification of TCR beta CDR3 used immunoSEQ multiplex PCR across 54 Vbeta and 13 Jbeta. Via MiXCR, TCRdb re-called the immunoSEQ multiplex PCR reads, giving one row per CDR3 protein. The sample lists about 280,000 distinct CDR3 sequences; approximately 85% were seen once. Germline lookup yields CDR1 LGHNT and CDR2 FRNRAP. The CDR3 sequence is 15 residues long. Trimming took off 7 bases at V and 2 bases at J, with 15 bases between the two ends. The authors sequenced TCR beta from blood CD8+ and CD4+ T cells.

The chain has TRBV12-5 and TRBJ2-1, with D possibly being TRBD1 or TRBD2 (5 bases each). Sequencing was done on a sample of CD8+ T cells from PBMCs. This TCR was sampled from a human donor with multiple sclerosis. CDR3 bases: TGTGCTAGTGCCGAGGGGATCGGGACCTACAATGAGCAGTTCTTC. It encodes CASAEGIGTYNEQFF. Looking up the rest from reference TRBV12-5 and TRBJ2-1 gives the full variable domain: DARVTQTPRHKVTEMGQEVTMRCQPILGHNTVFWYRQTMMQGLELLAYFRNRAPLDDSGMPKDRFSAEMPDATLATLKIQPSEPRDSAVYFCASAEGIGTYNEQFFGPGTRLTVL.